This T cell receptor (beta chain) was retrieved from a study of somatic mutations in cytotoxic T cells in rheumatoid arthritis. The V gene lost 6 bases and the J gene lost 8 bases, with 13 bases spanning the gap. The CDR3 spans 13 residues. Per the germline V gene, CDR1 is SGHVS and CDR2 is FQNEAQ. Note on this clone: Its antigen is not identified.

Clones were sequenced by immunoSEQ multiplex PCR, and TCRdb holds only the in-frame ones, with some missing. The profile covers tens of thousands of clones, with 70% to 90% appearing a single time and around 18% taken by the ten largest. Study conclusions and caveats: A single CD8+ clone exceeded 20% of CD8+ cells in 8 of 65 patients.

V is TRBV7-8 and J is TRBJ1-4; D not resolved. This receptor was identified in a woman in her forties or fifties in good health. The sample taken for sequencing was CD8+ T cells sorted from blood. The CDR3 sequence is CASSYMDTEKLFF. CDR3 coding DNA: TGTGCCAGCAGTTATATGGATACGGAAAAACTGTTTTTT.